This TCR beta chain was captured in a study of blood T cell repertoires in COVID-19. Study details: Sites across the United States, Italy and Spain contributed samples from acute and convalescent COVID-19.

Only in-frame clones appear in the TCRdb table, and some are missing; sequencing was by immunoSEQ multiplex PCR. In the table there are fewer than 30,000 clones, around nine tenths of which are singletons. The source material was peripheral blood. This clonotype was sampled from a human donor in a cohort sampled during active COVID-19.

This CDR3 is CASSQTERTEAFF. For the CDR3, the DNA is TGTGCCAGCAGCCAAACGGAGCGTACTGAAGCTTTCTTT. The chain employs TRBV7-9 and TRBJ1-1; D remains ambiguous. Germline V CDR1 and CDR2: SEHNR, FQNEAQ (reference sequence). The CDR3 has 13 residues. V was pared by 5 bases and J by 5 bases, with 12 bases between.